One sample yielded the 21 T cell receptor beta chains listed below, sequenced in a study of T cell clonality in common variable immunodeficiency. Produced via immunoSEQ multiplex PCR; TCRdb's table is partial and in-frame only. There are 51,000 or so clones in the sample, none observed a single time. Sequencing was carried out using peripheral blood mononuclear cells. The receptors come from a person aged 18-69 years in good health.

This clone appeared many times. The sequenced CDR3 bases are TGCAGCGTTGAAGTTGGGGGCAACCCTGGGGATACG. Protein sequence: CSVEVGGNPGDT. The full CDR3 is CSVEVGGNPGDTQYF. This rearrangement joins TRBV29-1 to TRBJ2-3, with TRBD1 as a possible D gene (6 bases). The CDR3 end is not reached by the read, which stops 3 residues before it; the germline J gene fills it in. There are 15 residues in the CDR3. Germline CDR1 SQVTM, CDR2 ANQGSEA. V was pared by 1 base and J by 6 bases, with 17 bases between.

This clone was counted between two and nine times. This CDR3 reads CASVSGTGYGYTF. The CDR3 DNA, read in part, is TGTGCCAGCGTTTCGGGGACTGGCTATGGC. The chain uses TRBV18 and TRBJ1-2; D is perhaps TRBD1 (5 bases). The CDR3 goes on 3 residues after the read ends, and that part is filled in from the germline J gene. The ends were cut back, 8 bases at V and 4 bases at J, with 14 bases in the middle. The CDR3 totals 13 residues. Per germline, CDR1 KGHSH and CDR2 LQKENI.

This clone was observed many times. With the read ending 3 residues before the CDR3 end, the germline J gene is used to fill in that end. This chain links TRBV5-1 with TRBJ2-7; TRBD1 aligns across 7 bases. CDR3 length: 14 residues. Per germline, CDR1 SGHRS and CDR2 YFSETQ. V was clipped by 3 bases and J by 5 bases; unmatched bases: 8. CDR3 region: CASSYRTTGDEQYF. The CDR3 bases that were read are TGCGCCAGCAGCTATCGAACAACAGGGGACGAG.

This clone has at least ten counts. Coverage ceases 3 residues before the CDR3 finishes, and the germline J gene fills in the end. V gene TRBV20-1 combines with J gene TRBJ2-3; 13 bases align to TRBD2. The germline gives CDR1 DFQATT, CDR2 SNEGSKA (reference sequence). This CDR3 contains 17 residues. With 0 bases clipped from V and 4 bases from J, the junction kept 7 bases outside the gene matches. The DNA read from the CDR3 is TGCAGTGCTAGAGATGTCTGGACTAGCGGGAGTGCAGATACG. It specifies CSARDVWTSGSADT. The whole CDR3 sequence is CSARDVWTSGSADTQYF.

This clone has a handful of counts. The CDR3 is cut off 3 residues early in the read; its end comes from the germline J gene. The chain is built from TRBV5-1 and TRBJ2-3; 12 bases line up with TRBD1. Per the germline V gene, CDR1 is SGHRS and CDR2 is YFSETQ. The CDR3 runs to 15 residues. The covered CDR3 bases are TGCGCCAGCAGGACCGGGACAGGGGGCCAAGAGACG. Protein sequence: CASRTGTGGQET. The full-length CDR3 reads as CASRTGTGGQETQYF.

This clone was picked up many times. Read data end 3 residues before the CDR3 end; the end is taken from the germline J gene. The V call is TRBV6-2 or TRBV6-3, the J call TRBJ2-2; perhaps TRBD1 as D (5 bases). CDR3 length: 15 amino acids. Trimming left V 5 bases short and J 1 base short, with 11 bases between. Germline CDR1 reads MNHEY; CDR2 reads SVGEGT. CDR3 in amino acids: CASSVWGQNTGELFF. The CDR3 bases that were read are TGTGCCAGCAGTGTCTGGGGCCAGAACACCGGGGAG.

This clone has a count of ten or more. The read finishes 3 residues shy of the CDR3 end, and the germline J gene is used to complete it. V and J are TRBV20-1 and TRBJ2-5; 8 bases are shared with TRBD1. V gave up 1 base and J gave up 5 bases; unmatched junction bases: 18. CDR1 and CDR2 from the germline V gene are DFQATT and SNEGSKA (reference sequence). The length of the CDR3 is 18 residues. The CDR3 sequence: CSARGLSPQGEVMETQYF. The part of the CDR3 DNA that was read is TGCAGTGCTAGAGGCCTATCCCCACAGGGGGAGGTCATGGAGACC.

In this sample, this clone turned up many times. Read coverage stops 3 residues before the CDR3 terminus; the germline J gene supplies the remainder. At the DNA level, this CDR3 is encoded by other sequences in the same sample as well. The V and J genes are TRBV7-3 and TRBJ2-3; the match to TRBD2 covers 7 bases. J gave up 1 base and V 2 bases, and 0 bases lay outside the gene matches. CDR3 length: 14 residues. Germline V gene lookup returns CDR1 SGHTA and CDR2 FQGTGA. The sequenced part of the CDR3 DNA is TGTGCCAGCAGCTTAGCGGGGGGCACAGATACG. This codes for CASSLAGGTDT. In full, the CDR3 is CASSLAGGTDTQYF.

Notes on this clone: The DNA ends 3 residues before the CDR3 does, and the rest of the CDR3 is filled in from the germline J gene. This chain joins TRBV19 and TRBJ1-3; 7 bases fit TRBD1. The germline V gene encodes CDR1 LNHDA and CDR2 SQIVND (reference sequence). J gave up 6 bases and V 7 bases, and 9 bases lay outside the gene matches. The CDR3 spans 14 residues. The sequenced CDR3 bases are TGTGCCAGTAACCCGACAGGGAAGGAAAACACC. It encodes CASNPTGKENT. The CDR3 as a whole reads CASNPTGKENTIYF.

The sample holds many counts of this clone. The CDR3 is cut off 3 residues early in the read; its end comes from the germline J gene. This sample includes further DNA sequences coding for the same CDR3. The chain joins TRBV20-1 to TRBJ1-4; maybe TRBD1 (5 bases). V gave up 3 bases and J gave up 0 bases, with 11 bases separating them. The CDR3 length is 15 residues. Per the germline V gene, CDR1 is DFQATT and CDR2 is SNEGSKA (reference sequence). This CDR3 reads CSASEGSATNEKLFF. The part of the CDR3 DNA that was read is TGCAGTGCTAGCGAGGGGTCAGCAACTAATGAAAAA.

Comment on this clone: The read terminates 3 residues ahead of where the CDR3 ends, so the germline J gene completes it. J is TRBJ1-1 and V is TRBV7-6; unclear D gene. V lost 7 bases to trimming and J lost 0 bases, with 9 bases between them. This CDR3 contains 13 residues. Germline values: CDR1 SGHVS, CDR2 FNYEAQ. The CDR3 loop is CASKLQVNTEAFF. The covered CDR3 bases are TGTGCCAGCAAACTCCAAGTGAACACTGAA.

This clone showed up many times. Partial CDR3 DNA: TGCAGTGCCCTTAGTGGGGCGGGGGGGCCCGATACG. This sequence encodes CSALSGAGGPDT. The full-length CDR3 reads as CSALSGAGGPDTQYF. J is TRBJ2-3 and V is TRBV20-1; 9 nucleotides match TRBD2. The read terminates 3 residues ahead of where the CDR3 ends, so the germline J gene completes it. CDR1 is DFQATT, CDR2 SNEGSKA, per germline (reference sequence). The CDR3 covers 15 residues. V dropped 6 bases and J dropped 6; count of bases not matched to a gene: 13.

At least ten counts were recorded for this clone. Read sequence stops 3 residues before the CDR3 end, and the germline J gene provides the missing end. The chain links TRBV20-1 to TRBJ2-2; 10 nucleotides align to TRBD2. Germline CDR1 DFQATT, CDR2 SNEGSKA (reference sequence). J was trimmed by 4 bases and V by 4 bases; bases with no gene match: 18. The CDR3 loop spans 19 amino acids. Partial CDR3 DNA: TGCAGTGCTATGCTCGGCGGGCTGACCTTAGCGGGGGGCACCGGGGAG. Residues: CSAMLGGLTLAGGTGE. The complete CDR3 sequence is CSAMLGGLTLAGGTGELFF.

Details on this clone: The CDR3 end lies 3 residues beyond the end of the read and is filled in from the germline J gene. The rearrangement joins TRBV5-1 to TRBJ2-7; 7 positions agree with TRBD1. Trimming at V came to 4 bases and at J to 0 bases, leaving 13 bases not matched to a gene. The CDR3 extends over 17 amino acids. Per germline, CDR1 SGHRS and CDR2 YFSETQ. CDR3 sequence: CASSPMRQTGHSYEQYF. The sequenced CDR3 bases are TGCGCCAGCAGCCCTATGCGCCAGACAGGGCACTCCTACGAG.

This clone was counted ten times or more. Read data end 3 residues before the CDR3 end; the end is taken from the germline J gene. The J gene is TRBJ1-4, the V gene TRBV20-1, with D perhaps matching TRBD1 (5 bases). CDR1 is DFQATT, CDR2 SNEGSKA, per germline (reference sequence). The CDR3 is 12 residues long. Between the trimmed V and J ends, which lost 6 bases and 6 bases, there was a span of 11 bases. CDR3 DNA (partial): TGCAGTGCCACTCCGGGGGATGAAAAA. Translating gives CSATPGDEK. The whole CDR3 region reads CSATPGDEKLFF.

Notes on this clone: The CDR3 end is not reached by the read, which stops 3 residues before it; the germline J gene fills it in. The chain uses TRBV5-6 and TRBJ2-1; tentative D call: TRBD1 (5 bases). CDR1 and CDR2 from the germline V gene are SGHDT and YYEEEE. Trimming took off 1 base at V and 4 bases at J, with 9 bases between the two ends. The CDR3 covers 14 residues. The CDR3 sequence: CASSLSGSYNEQFF. The sequenced CDR3 bases are TGTGCCAGCAGCTTGTCAGGGTCATACAATGAG.

This clone has ten or more counts. The read finishes 3 residues shy of the CDR3 end, and the germline J gene is used to complete it. This rearrangement joins TRBV6-1 to TRBJ2-5; 8 nucleotides match TRBD1. CDR1 and CDR2 (germline): MNHNS, SASEGT. With 2 bases clipped from V and 3 bases from J, the junction kept 5 bases outside the gene matches. This CDR3 spans 15 amino acids. The sequenced part of the CDR3 DNA is TGTGCCAGCAGTGAACAGGGGGCCGGTAAAGAGACC. Protein product: CASSEQGAGKET. Given in full, the CDR3 is CASSEQGAGKETQYF.

This clone was counted many times. The read is 3 residues too short to cover the CDR3 end, so that end is filled in from the germline J gene. This chain uses TRBV7-6 with TRBJ2-7, with D possibly matching TRBD2 (6 bases). CDR1 SGHVS and CDR2 FNYEAQ come from the germline V gene. The CDR3 is 16 residues long. V lost 1 base and J lost 0, with 13 bases in between. CDR3 DNA, as far as it was read: TGTGCCAGCAGCTTAGGGGCGGCGGGGTCCTCCTACGAG. Its translation: CASSLGAAGSSYE. The complete CDR3 reads CASSLGAAGSSYEQYF.

This clone appeared many times. CDR3 protein: CASHRGDLSNQPQHF. CDR3 bases read: TGTGCCAGCCACCGGGGAGATCTTAGCAATCAGCCC. The V and J genes are TRBV18 and TRBJ1-5; no firm D call. The sequenced fragment ends 3 residues before the CDR3 boundary, so the rest is inferred from the germline J gene. Trimming cost V 8 bases and J 0 bases, with 14 bases left between them. The V gene's germline CDR1 is KGHSH and CDR2 LQKENI. CDR3 length: 15 amino acids.

This clone was detected ten times or more. Read data end 3 residues before the CDR3 end; the end is taken from the germline J gene. The V gene is TRBV20-1, the J gene TRBJ2-7, with 7 bases lining up with TRBD2. The CDR3 is 11 amino acids. V was clipped by 1 base and J by 6 bases; unmatched bases: 0. The germline V gene encodes CDR1 DFQATT and CDR2 SNEGSKA (reference sequence). CDR3 in amino acids: CSARGGGEQYF. Incomplete CDR3 DNA: TGCAGTGCTAGAGGGGGGGGCGAG.

This clone was seen ten or more times. The CDR3 extends 3 residues past the end of the read, so its final part is completed from the germline J gene. The genes are TRBV19 and TRBJ2-7; the D gene is possibly TRBD1 (6 bases). Trimming removed 3 bases from V and 2 bases from J, with 20 bases in between. This CDR3 spans 17 amino acids. Germline loops: CDR1 LNHDA, CDR2 SQIVND (reference sequence). The DNA read from the CDR3 is TGTGCCAGTAGTATTGAGGGGGAGTGGGGACCCCCCTACGAG. This encodes CASSIEGEWGPPYE. The full CDR3 reads CASSIEGEWGPPYEQYF.